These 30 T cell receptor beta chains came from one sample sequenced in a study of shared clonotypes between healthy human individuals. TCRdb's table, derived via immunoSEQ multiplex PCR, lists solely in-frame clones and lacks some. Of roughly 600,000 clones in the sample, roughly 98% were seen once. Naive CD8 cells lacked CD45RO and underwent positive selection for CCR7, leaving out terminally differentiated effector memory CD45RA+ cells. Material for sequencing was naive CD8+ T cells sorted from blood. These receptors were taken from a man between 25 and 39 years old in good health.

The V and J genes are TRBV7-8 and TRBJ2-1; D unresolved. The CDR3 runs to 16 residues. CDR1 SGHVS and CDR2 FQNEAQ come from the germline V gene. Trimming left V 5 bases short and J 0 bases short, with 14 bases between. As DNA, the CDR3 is TGTGCCAGCAGCCTCTTAGTATTGAGCTCCTACAATGAGCAGTTCTTC. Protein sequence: CASSLLVLSSYNEQFF.

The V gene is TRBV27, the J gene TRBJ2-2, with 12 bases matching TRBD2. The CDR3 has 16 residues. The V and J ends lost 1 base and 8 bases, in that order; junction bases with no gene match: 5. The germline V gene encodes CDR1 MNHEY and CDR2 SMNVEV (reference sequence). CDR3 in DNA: TGTGCCAGCAGTTTATTAGGACTAGCGGGAACTGGGGAGCTGTTTTTT. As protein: CASSLLGLAGTGELFF.

CDR3: CSARDSGDYTF. The CDR3 nucleotides are TGCAGTGCTAGAGATTCAGGCGACTACACCTTC. V is TRBV20-1 and J is TRBJ1-2; no firm D call. V shed 0 bases and J shed 10 bases, with 9 bases lying between them. The CDR3 contains 11 residues. Germline V gives CDR1 DFQATT, CDR2 SNEGSKA (reference sequence).

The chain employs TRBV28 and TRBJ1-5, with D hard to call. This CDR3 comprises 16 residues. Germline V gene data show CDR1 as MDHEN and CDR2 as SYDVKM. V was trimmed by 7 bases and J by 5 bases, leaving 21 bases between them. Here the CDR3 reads CASTEMSLRGYQPQHF. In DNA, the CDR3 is TGTGCCAGCACCGAGATGTCCCTAAGAGGGTATCAGCCCCAGCATTTT.

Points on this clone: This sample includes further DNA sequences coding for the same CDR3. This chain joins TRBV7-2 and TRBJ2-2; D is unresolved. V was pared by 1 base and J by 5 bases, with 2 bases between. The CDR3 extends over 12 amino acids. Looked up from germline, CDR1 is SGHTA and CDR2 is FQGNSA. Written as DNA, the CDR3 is TGTGCCAGCAGCTTAGGAACCGGGGAGCTGTTTTTT. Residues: CASSLGTGELFF.

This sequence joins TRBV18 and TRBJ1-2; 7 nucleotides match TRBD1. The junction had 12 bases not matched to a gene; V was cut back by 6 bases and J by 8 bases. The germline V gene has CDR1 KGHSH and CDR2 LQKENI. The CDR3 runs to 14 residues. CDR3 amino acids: CASSSLQDRLGYTF. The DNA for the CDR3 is TGTGCCAGCTCGAGTTTACAGGACAGGCTCGGCTACACCTTC.

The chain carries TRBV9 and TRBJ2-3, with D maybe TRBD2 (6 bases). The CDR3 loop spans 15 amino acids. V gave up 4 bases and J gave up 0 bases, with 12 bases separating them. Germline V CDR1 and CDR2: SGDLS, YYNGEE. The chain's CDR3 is CASSLWDLSTDTQYF. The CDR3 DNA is TGTGCCAGCAGCCTGTGGGACTTAAGCACAGATACGCAGTATTTT.

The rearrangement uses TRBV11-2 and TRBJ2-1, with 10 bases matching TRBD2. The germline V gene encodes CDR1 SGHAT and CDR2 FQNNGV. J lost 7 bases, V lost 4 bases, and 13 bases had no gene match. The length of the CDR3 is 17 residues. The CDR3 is CASSSLRSGRAGNEQFF. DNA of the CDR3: TGTGCCAGCAGCTCCCTACGAAGCGGGAGGGCTGGGAATGAGCAGTTCTTC.

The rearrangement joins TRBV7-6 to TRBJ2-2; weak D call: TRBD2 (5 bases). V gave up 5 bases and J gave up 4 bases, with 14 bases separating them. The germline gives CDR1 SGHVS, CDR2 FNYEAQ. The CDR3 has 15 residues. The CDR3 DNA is TGTGCCAGCAGCCCCCTAGGACTGGGCACCGGGGAGCTGTTTTTT. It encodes CASSPLGLGTGELFF.

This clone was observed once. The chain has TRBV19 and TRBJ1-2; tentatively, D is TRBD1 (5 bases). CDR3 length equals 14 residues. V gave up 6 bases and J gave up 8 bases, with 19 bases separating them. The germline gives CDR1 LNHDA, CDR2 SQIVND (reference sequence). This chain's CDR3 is CASSQRDRRDGYTF. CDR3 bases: TGTGCCAGTAGCCAGAGGGACCGCCGGGACGGCTACACCTTC. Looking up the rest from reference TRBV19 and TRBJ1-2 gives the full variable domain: DGGITQSPKYLFRKEGQNVTLSCEQNLNHDAMYWYRQDPGQGLRLIYYSQIVNDFQKGDIAEGYSVSREKKESFPLTVTSAQKNPTAFYLCASSQRDRRDGYTFGSGTRLTVV.

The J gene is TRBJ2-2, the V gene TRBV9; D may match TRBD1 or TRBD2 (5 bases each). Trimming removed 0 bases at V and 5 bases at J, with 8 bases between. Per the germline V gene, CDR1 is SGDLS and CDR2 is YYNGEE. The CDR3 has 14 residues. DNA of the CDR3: TGTGCCAGCAGCGTAGGAGGGGAAACCGGGGAGCTGTTTTTT. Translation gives CASSVGGETGELFF. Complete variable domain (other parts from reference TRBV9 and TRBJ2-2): DSGVTQTPKHLITATGQRVTLRCSPRSGDLSVYWYQQSLDQGLQFLIQYYNGEERAKGNILERFSAQQFPDLHSELNLSSLELGDSALYFCASSVGGETGELFFGEGSRLTVL.

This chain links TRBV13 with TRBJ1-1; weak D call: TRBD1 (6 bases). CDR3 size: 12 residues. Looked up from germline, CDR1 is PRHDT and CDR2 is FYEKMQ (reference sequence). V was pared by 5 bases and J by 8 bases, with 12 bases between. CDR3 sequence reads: CASSTGTTEAFF. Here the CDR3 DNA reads TGTGCCAGCAGCACCGGGACAACCGAAGCTTTCTTT.

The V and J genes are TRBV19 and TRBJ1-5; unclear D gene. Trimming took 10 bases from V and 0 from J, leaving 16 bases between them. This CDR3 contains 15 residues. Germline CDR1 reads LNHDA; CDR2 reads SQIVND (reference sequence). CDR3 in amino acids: CAIPWTADSNQPQHF. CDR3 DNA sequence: TGTGCCATCCCGTGGACGGCTGATAGCAATCAGCCCCAGCATTTT.

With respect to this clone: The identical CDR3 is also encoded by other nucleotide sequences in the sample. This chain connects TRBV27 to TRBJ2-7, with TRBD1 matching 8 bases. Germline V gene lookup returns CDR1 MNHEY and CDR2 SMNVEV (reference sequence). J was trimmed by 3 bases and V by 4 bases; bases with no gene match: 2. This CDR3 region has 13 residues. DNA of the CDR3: TGTGCCAGCAGTTCCGGACAGGGCTACGAGCAGTACTTC. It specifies CASSSGQGYEQYF.

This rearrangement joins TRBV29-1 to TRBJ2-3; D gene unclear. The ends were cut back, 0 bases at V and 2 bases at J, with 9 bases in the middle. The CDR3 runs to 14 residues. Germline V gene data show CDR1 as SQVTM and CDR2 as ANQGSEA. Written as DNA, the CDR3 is TGCAGCGTTGAAGACATTTACGACACAGATACGCAGTATTTT. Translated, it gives CSVEDIYDTDTQYF.

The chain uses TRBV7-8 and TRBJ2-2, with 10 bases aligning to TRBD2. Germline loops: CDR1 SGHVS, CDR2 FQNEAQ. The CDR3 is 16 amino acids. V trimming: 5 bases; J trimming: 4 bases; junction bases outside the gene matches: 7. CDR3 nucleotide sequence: TGTGCCAGCAGCGAACACAGCGGGAGGGGCACCGGGGAGCTGTTTTTT. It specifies CASSEHSGRGTGELFF.

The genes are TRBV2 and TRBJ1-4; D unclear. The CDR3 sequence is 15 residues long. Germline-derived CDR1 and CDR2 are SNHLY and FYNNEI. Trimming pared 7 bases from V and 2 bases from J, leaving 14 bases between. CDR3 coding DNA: TGTGCCAGCACTCCGGGGTATCTGACTAATGAAAAACTGTTTTTT. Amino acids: CASTPGYLTNEKLFF.

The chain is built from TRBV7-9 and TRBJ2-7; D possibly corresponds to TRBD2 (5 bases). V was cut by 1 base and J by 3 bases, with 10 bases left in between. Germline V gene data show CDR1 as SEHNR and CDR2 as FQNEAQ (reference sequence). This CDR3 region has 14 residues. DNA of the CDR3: TGTGCCAGCAGCTTAGTCGAGGGATACTACGAGCAGTACTTC. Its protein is CASSLVEGYYEQYF.

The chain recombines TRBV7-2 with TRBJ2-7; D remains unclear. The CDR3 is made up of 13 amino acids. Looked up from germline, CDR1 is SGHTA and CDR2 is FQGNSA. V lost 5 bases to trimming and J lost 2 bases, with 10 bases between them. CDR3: CASSGTNTYEQYF. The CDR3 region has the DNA TGTGCCAGCAGCGGCACGAACACCTACGAGCAGTACTTC.

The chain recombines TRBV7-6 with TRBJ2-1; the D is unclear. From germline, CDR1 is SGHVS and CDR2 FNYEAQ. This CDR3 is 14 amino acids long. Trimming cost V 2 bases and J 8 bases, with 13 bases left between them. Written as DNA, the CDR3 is TGTGCCAGCAGCTTAATGGGTACCCTTTATGAGCAGTTCTTC. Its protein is CASSLMGTLYEQFF.

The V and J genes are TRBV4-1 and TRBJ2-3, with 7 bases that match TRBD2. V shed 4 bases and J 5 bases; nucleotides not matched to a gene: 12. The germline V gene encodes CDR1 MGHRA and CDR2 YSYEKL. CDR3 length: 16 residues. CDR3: CASSRSFPSGGDTQYF. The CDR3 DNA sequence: TGCGCCAGCAGCCGGTCGTTCCCCTCGGGAGGAGATACGCAGTATTTT.

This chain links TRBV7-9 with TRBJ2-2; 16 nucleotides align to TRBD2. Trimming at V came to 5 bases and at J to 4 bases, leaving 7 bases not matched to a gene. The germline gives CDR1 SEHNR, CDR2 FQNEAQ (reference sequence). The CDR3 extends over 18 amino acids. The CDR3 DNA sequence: TGTGCCAGCAGCGGGGGACTAGCGGGAGGGCCTGCCACCGGGGAGCTGTTTTTT. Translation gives CASSGGLAGGPATGELFF.

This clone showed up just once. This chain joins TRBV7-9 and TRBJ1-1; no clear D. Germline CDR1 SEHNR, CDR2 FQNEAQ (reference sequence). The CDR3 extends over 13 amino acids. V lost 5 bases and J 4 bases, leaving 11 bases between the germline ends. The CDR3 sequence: CASSPGLGTEAFF. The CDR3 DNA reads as TGTGCCAGCAGCCCCGGATTGGGCACTGAAGCTTTCTTT.

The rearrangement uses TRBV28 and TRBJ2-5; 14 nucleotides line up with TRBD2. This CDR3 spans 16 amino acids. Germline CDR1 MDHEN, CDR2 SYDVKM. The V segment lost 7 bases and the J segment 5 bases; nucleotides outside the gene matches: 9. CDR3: CASTFRLAGGRETQYF. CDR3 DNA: TGTGCCAGCACCTTTCGACTAGCGGGAGGGAGGGAGACCCAGTACTTC.

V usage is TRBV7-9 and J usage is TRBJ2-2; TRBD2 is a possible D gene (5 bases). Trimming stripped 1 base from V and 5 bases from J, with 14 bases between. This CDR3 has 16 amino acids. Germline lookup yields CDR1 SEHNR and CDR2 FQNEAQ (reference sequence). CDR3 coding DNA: TGTGCCAGCAGCTTAGGAGGGCAAGGACTGACCGGGGAGCTGTTTTTT. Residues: CASSLGGQGLTGELFF.

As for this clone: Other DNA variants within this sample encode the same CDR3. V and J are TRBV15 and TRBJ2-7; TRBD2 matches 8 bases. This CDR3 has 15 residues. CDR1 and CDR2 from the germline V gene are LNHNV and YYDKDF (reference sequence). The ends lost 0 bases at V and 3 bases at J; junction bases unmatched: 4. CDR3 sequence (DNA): TGTGCCACCAGCAGAGAGGGTACTAGCGGCTACGAGCAGTACTTC. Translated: CATSREGTSGYEQYF.

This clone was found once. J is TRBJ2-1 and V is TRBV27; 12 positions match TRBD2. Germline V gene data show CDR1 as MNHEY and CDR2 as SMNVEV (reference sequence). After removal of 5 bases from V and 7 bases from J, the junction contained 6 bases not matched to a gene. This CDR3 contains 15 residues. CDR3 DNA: TGTGCCAGCAGTCTGACTAGCGGGAGTATTAATGAGCAGTTCTTC. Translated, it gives CASSLTSGSINEQFF.

The CDR3 coding sequence is TGTGCCAGCAGTCTAAAAACAGGGATGACAGTTTTTGATACGCAGTATTTT. Translated, it gives CASSLKTGMTVFDTQYF. The chain uses TRBV27 and TRBJ2-3, with D possibly matching TRBD1 (6 bases). Trimming shortened V by 5 bases and J by 6 bases, and 24 bases separated the two germline ends. Germline assignment: CDR1 MNHEY and CDR2 SMNVEV (reference sequence). The CDR3 runs 17 residues.

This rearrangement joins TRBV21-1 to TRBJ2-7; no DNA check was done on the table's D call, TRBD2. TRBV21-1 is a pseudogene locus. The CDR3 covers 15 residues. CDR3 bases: TGTGCCAGCAGCAGGACCGGGACTAGCGACTACGAGCAGTACTTC. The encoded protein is CASSRTGTSDYEQYF.

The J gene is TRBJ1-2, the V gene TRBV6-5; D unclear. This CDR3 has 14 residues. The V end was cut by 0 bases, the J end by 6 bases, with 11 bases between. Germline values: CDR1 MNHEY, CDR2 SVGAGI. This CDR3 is CASSYSGPQDGYTF. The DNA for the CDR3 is TGTGCCAGCAGTTACTCGGGTCCCCAGGATGGCTACACCTTC.